The present T cell receptor (beta chain) was sequenced within a study of blood T cell repertoires in COVID-19. Profiling relied on immunoSEQ multiplex PCR, and the TCRdb table lists in-frame clones only, not all of them. The sample records around 260,000 clones, approximately 80% being singletons. The CDR3 spans 13 residues. V lost 5 bases to trimming and J lost 3 bases, with 9 bases between them. The germline V gene encodes CDR1 SGHTA and CDR2 FQGTGA. The sample was peripheral blood. The gene calls are TRBV7-3 and TRBJ2-3, with a tentative D call TRBD2 (6 bases). This receptor was obtained from a man aged 55 to 69 with acute or convalescent COVID-19. Here the CDR3 reads CASSIAATDTQYF. The CDR3 DNA reads as TGTGCCAGCAGCATAGCGGCAACAGATACGCAGTATTTT.